The 20 T cell receptor beta chains reported below all come from one sample, sequenced in a study of blood T cell repertoires in COVID-19. Method: immunoSEQ multiplex PCR; TCRdb's copy keeps in-frame clones and lacks some. The table lists just under 350,000 clones, around 90% of them singletons. Sequencing was carried out using peripheral blood. These TCRs come from a woman aged 18-30 years who had recovered from COVID-19.

The chain links TRBV20-1 to TRBJ2-1; a weak D match, TRBD2 (5 bases). The germline CDR1 and CDR2 sequences are DFQATT and SNEGSKA (reference sequence). This CDR3 is built from 13 residues. V was trimmed by 3 bases and J by 7 bases, leaving 13 bases between them. The CDR3 reads CSASRLGSNEQFF. The DNA of the CDR3 is TGCAGTGCTAGTAGGCTAGGGAGTAATGAGCAGTTCTTC.

CDR3 sequence: CATSDPGGPGETQYF. Here the CDR3 DNA reads TGTGCCACCAGTGACCCCGGTGGTCCGGGAGAGACCCAGTACTTC. V is TRBV24-1 and J is TRBJ2-5, with D uncertain. Trimming stripped 4 bases from V and 4 bases from J, with 15 bases between. CDR1 and CDR2 (germline): KGHDR, SFDVKD. The CDR3 loop spans 15 amino acids.

The chain combines TRBV11-3 with TRBJ2-1; the D is unclear. Germline V lookup: CDR1 SGHNT, CDR2 YENEEA. The CDR3 runs to 15 residues. Trimming took off 3 bases at V and 5 bases at J, with 14 bases between the two ends. CDR3 nucleotide sequence: TGTGCCAGCAGCTTCGGCGACGGAGAAGACAATGAGCAGTTCTTC. Its protein product is CASSFGDGEDNEQFF.

This clone came up once. The chain has TRBV7-9 and TRBJ2-3, with 9 bases matching TRBD2. The CDR3 is 16 amino acids. The trim removed 7 bases at V and 5 bases at J, leaving 13 bases unmatched. From germline, CDR1 is SEHNR and CDR2 FQNEAQ (reference sequence). The CDR3 region has the DNA TGTGCCAGCAACACCGCAGCGGGGGGCGGAGGAGATACGCAGTATTTT. It is translated as CASNTAAGGGGDTQYF.

The gene calls are TRBV5-6 and TRBJ1-1; D unclear. The V end was cut by 2 bases, the J end by 0 bases, with 8 bases between. The CDR3 runs 14 residues. In germline, CDR1 is SGHDT, CDR2 YYEEEE. The CDR3 DNA follows: TGTGCCAGCAGCTTTGGCATCTTGAACACTGAAGCTTTCTTT. Translated: CASSFGILNTEAFF.

This rearrangement joins TRBV11-3 to TRBJ1-3; the D gene is possibly TRBD1 (6 bases). CDR3 length: 17 amino acids. V was trimmed by 3 bases and J by 1 base, leaving 16 bases between them. Germline V gene lookup returns CDR1 SGHNT and CDR2 YENEEA. The CDR3 is CASSLVTGFTSGNTIYF. The DNA of the CDR3 is TGTGCCAGCAGCTTGGTCACAGGGTTCACTTCTGGAAACACCATATATTTT.

The rearrangement uses TRBV29-1 and TRBJ1-1, with 10 bases fitting TRBD1. V lost 6 bases, J lost 5 bases, and 6 bases stayed unmatched. Germline assignment: CDR1 SQVTM and CDR2 ANQGSEA. The CDR3 extends over 13 amino acids. CDR3 amino acids: CSVETGGVTEAFF. DNA of the CDR3: TGCAGCGTGGAGACAGGGGGCGTTACTGAAGCTTTCTTT.

The rearrangement joins TRBV4-3 to TRBJ1-1, with D unclear. The CDR3 has 15 amino acids. CDR1 and CDR2 from the germline V gene are LGHNA and YSLEER. The V and J ends lost 1 base and 1 base respectively, with 10 bases between them. CDR3 protein: CASSQVPPGNTEAFF. The DNA of the CDR3 is TGCGCCAGCAGCCAAGTCCCTCCAGGGAACACTGAAGCTTTCTTT.

This chain links TRBV30 with TRBJ2-5; 10 bases line up with TRBD2. The CDR3 is 14 amino acids. V dropped 3 bases and J dropped 4; count of bases not matched to a gene: 5. The germline CDR1 and CDR2 sequences are GTSNPN and SVGIG (reference sequence). The CDR3 DNA follows: TGTGCCTGGAGACGAGCGGGGGGGAGAGAGACCCAGTACTTC. It is translated as CAWRRAGGRETQYF. Filled out from reference TRBV30 and TRBJ2-5, the complete variable domain reads SQTIHQWPATLVQPVGSPLSLECTVEGTSNPNLYWYRQAAGRGLQLLFYSVGIGQISSEVPQNLSASRPQDRQFILSSKKLLLSDSGFYLCAWRRAGGRETQYFGPGTRLLVL.

J is TRBJ1-5 and V is TRBV7-2, with 7 bases fitting TRBD1. CDR3 size: 13 residues. Germline V gives CDR1 SGHTA, CDR2 FQGNSA. The V segment lost 3 bases and the J segment 4 bases; nucleotides outside the gene matches: 0. CDR3 amino acids: CASSLDRNQPQHF. In nucleotides, the CDR3 is TGTGCCAGCAGCTTGGACAGGAATCAGCCCCAGCATTTT.

This chain links TRBV24-1 with TRBJ2-3, with 13 bases lining up with TRBD2. This CDR3 has 18 residues. Germline V gene sequence: CDR1 KGHDR, CDR2 SFDVKD. The ends lost 5 bases at V and 4 bases at J; junction bases unmatched: 11. Written as DNA, the CDR3 is TGTGCCACCAGTGTAACTAGCGGGAGGGCGCAAGGGGCAGATACGCAGTATTTT. Translated: CATSVTSGRAQGADTQYF.

The chain uses TRBV6-5 and TRBJ1-6, with 8 bases aligning to TRBD1. Trimming took 9 bases from V and 8 from J; bases not matched to a gene: 6. CDR3 length: 13 amino acids. CDR1 and CDR2 from the germline V gene are MNHEY and SVGAGI. CDR3 protein: CASRQGNHSPLHF. The CDR3, as DNA: TGTGCCAGTAGACAGGGGAATCATTCACCCCTCCACTTT.

The rearrangement joins TRBV7-9 to TRBJ2-5; 8 bases fit TRBD1. The germline CDR1 and CDR2 sequences are SEHNR and FQNEAQ (reference sequence). The CDR3 covers 16 residues. J gave up 5 bases and V 1 base, and 9 bases lay outside the gene matches. DNA of the CDR3: TGTGCCAGCAGCTTAGAGGCTCAGGGGGCATGGGAGACCCAGTACTTC. Protein sequence: CASSLEAQGAWETQYF.

The rearrangement links TRBV6-5 to TRBJ1-1, with TRBD1 matching 9 bases. Per germline, CDR1 MNHEY and CDR2 SVGAGI. V was pared by 6 bases and J by 4 bases, with 0 bases of the junction left unmatched. CDR3 size: 12 residues. The CDR3 DNA is TGTGCCAGCAGGGGACAGGGCACTGAAGCTTTCTTT. Amino acids: CASRGQGTEAFF.

The J gene is TRBJ2-7, the V gene TRBV18, with 11 bases matching TRBD1. V lost 2 bases to trimming and J lost 7 bases; unmatched junction nucleotides: 4. The length of the CDR3 is 14 residues. CDR1 is KGHSH, CDR2 LQKENI, per germline. The CDR3 loop is CASSPGQGAREQYV. CDR3 DNA: TGTGCCAGCTCACCAGGACAGGGGGCACGGGAGCAGTACGTC.

The rearrangement joins TRBV27 to TRBJ2-1; 9 bases fit TRBD2. The V and J ends lost 5 bases and 3 bases, in that order; junction bases with no gene match: 5. This CDR3 has 15 residues. Germline CDR1 reads MNHEY; CDR2 reads SMNVEV (reference sequence). CDR3 region: CASSTQLAGYNEQFF. CDR3 nucleotides: TGTGCCAGCAGTACCCAACTAGCGGGCTACAATGAGCAGTTCTTC.

The chain uses TRBV19 and TRBJ1-2; D is undetermined. This CDR3 is 12 amino acids long. Per the germline V gene, CDR1 is LNHDA and CDR2 is SQIVND (reference sequence). V was clipped by 6 bases and J by 9 bases, with 14 bases between them. DNA of the CDR3: TGTGCCAGTAGCCGGCAGAGGGAAAGCTACACCTTC. Its protein product is CASSRQRESYTF.

This chain connects TRBV12-5 to TRBJ1-2, with 9 bases identical to TRBD1. Germline CDR1 LGHNT, CDR2 FRNRAP. The CDR3 length is 14 residues. V lost 2 bases to trimming and J lost 4 bases; unmatched junction nucleotides: 2. CDR3 in DNA: TGTGCTAGTGGTTTGCAGACAGGGGGCTATGGCTACACCTTC. Residues: CASGLQTGGYGYTF.

V and J are TRBV7-2 and TRBJ2-3; a possible D gene is TRBD2 (5 bases). There are 15 residues in the CDR3. Germline CDR1 and CDR2: SGHTA and FQGNSA. The ends were cut back, 2 bases at V and 0 bases at J, with 9 bases in the middle. The CDR3 sequence: CASSLNGGSTDTQYF. The CDR3 DNA follows: TGTGCCAGCAGCTTAAATGGCGGGAGCACAGATACGCAGTATTTT. Full variable domain (outside the CDR3, taken from reference TRBV7-2 and TRBJ2-3): GAGVSQSPSNKVTEKGKDVELRCDPISGHTALYWYRQSLGQGLEFLIYFQGNSAPDKSGLPSDRFSAERTGGSVSTLTIQRTQQEDSAVYLCASSLNGGSTDTQYFGPGTRLTVL.

The rearrangement uses TRBV18 and TRBJ2-3; D is possibly TRBD2 (5 bases). V was shortened by 6 bases and J by 3 bases, with 19 bases between the two germline ends. The CDR3 spans 16 residues. CDR1 is KGHSH and CDR2 is LQKENI in the germline V gene. Here the CDR3 reads CASSPNTGVGTDTQYF. The CDR3 bases are TGTGCCAGCTCCCCCAATACCGGGGTCGGGACAGATACGCAGTATTTT.